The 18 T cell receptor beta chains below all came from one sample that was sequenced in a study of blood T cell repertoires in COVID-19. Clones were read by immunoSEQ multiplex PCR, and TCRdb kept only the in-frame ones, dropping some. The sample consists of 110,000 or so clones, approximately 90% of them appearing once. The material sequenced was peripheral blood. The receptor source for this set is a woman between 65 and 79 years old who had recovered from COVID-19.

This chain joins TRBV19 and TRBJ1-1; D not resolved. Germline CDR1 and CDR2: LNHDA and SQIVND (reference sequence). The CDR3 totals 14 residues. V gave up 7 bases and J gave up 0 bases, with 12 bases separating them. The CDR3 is CASKERIMNTEAFF. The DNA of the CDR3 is TGTGCCAGTAAGGAGCGAATCATGAACACTGAAGCTTTCTTT.

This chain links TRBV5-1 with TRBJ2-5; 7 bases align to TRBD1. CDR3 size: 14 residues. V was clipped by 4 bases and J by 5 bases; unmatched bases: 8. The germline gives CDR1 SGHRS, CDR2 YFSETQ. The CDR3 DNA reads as TGCGCCAGCAGCAATCCGGGACAGCAGGAGACCCAGTACTTC. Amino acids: CASSNPGQQETQYF. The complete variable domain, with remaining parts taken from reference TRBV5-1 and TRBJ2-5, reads KAGVTQTPRYLIKTRGQQVTLSCSPISGHRSVSWYQQTPGQGLQFLFEYFSETQRNKGNFPGRFSGRQFSNSRSEMNVSTLELGDSALYLCASSNPGQQETQYFGPGTRLLVL.

The CDR3 nucleotides read TGTGCCAGTAGTATTCCGGGACAGGGAGTCTACGAGCAGTACTTC. Protein product: CASSIPGQGVYEQYF. The V and J genes are TRBV19 and TRBJ2-7, with TRBD1 matching 9 bases. The CDR3 contains 15 residues. The V segment lost 3 bases and the J segment 3 bases; nucleotides outside the gene matches: 6. The germline gives CDR1 LNHDA, CDR2 SQIVND (reference sequence).

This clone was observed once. The chain's CDR3 is CATSRYSRGTEAFF. In DNA form, the CDR3 reads TGTGCCACCAGCAGATATAGCAGGGGAACTGAAGCTTTCTTT. V and J are TRBV15 and TRBJ1-1; a weak D match, TRBD1 (6 bases). Germline V gene lookup returns CDR1 LNHNV and CDR2 YYDKDF (reference sequence). Trimming cost V 2 bases and J 5 bases, with 12 bases left between them. This CDR3 is 14 amino acids long.

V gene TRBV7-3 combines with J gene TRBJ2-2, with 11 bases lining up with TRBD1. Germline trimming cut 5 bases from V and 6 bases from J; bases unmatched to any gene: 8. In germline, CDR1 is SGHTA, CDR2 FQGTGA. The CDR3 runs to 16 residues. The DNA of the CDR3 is TGTGCCAGCAGCGCGGACAGGGGGCCCTCGGCCGGGGAGCTGTTTTTT. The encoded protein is CASSADRGPSAGELFF.

Here the CDR3 reads CASSQNGLAGAGELFF. For the CDR3, the DNA is TGTGCCAGCAGCCAAAATGGACTAGCGGGAGCCGGGGAGCTGTTTTTT. J is TRBJ2-2 and V is TRBV3-1 (or the pseudogene TRBV3-2); 13 bases fit TRBD2. Germline CDR1 LGHDT, CDR2 YNNKEL (reference sequence). The CDR3 extends over 16 amino acids. V shed 2 bases, J shed 6 bases, and the junction held 3 bases outside the gene matches.

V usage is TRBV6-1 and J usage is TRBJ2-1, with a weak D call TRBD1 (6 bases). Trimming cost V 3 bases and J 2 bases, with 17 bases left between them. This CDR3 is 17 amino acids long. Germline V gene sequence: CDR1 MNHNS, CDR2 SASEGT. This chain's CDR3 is CASSDAGVFSPYNEQFF. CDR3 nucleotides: TGTGCCAGCAGTGACGCAGGGGTTTTTTCCCCCTACAATGAGCAGTTCTTC.

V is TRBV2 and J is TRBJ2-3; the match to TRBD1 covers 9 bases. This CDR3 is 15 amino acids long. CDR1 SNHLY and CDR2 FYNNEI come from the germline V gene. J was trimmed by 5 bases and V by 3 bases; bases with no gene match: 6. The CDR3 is CASSDQGQGLDTQYF. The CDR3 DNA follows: TGTGCCAGCAGTGATCAGGGACAGGGTCTAGATACGCAGTATTTT.

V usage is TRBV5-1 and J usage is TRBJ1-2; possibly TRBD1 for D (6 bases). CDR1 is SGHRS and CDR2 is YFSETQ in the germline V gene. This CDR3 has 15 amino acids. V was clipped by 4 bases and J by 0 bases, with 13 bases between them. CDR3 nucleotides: TGCGCCAGCAGCCCGGACAGATACTCTAACTATGGCTACACCTTC. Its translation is CASSPDRYSNYGYTF.

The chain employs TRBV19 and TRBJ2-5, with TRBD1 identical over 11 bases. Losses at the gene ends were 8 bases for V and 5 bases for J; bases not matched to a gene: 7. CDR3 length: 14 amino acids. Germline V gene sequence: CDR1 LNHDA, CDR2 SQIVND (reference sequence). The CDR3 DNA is TGTGCCAGTCCATCAGGACAGGGGGCCGAGACCCAGTACTTC. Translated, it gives CASPSGQGAETQYF.

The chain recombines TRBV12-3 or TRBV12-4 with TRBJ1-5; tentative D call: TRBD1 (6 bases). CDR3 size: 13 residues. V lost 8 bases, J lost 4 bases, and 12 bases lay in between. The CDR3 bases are TGTGCCAGCGGGAGACAGGAGAATCAGCCCCAGCATTTT. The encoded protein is CASGRQENQPQHF.

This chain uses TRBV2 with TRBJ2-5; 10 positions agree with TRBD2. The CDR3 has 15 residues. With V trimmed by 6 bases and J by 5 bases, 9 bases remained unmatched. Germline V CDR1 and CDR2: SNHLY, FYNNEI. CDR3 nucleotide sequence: TGTGCCAGCAGCATAACTAGCGGGATAGGGGAGACCCAGTACTTC. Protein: CASSITSGIGETQYF. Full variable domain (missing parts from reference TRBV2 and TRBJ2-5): EPEVTQTPSHQVTQMGQEVILRCVPISNHLYFYWYRQILGQKVEFLVSFYNNEISEKSEIFDDQFSVERPDGSNFTLKIRSTKLEDSAMYFCASSITSGIGETQYFGPGTRLLVL.

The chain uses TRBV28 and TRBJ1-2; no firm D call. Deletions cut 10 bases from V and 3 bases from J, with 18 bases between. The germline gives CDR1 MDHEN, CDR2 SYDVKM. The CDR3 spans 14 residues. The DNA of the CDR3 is TGTGCCACCATTTCCGTCGGGGTGGACTATGGCTACACCTTC. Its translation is CATISVGVDYGYTF.

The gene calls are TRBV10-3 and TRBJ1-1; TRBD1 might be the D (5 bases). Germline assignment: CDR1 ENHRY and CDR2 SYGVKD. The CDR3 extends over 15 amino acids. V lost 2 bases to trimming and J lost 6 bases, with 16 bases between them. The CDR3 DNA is TGTGCCATCAGTGAGGCCCCACAGGAGGGGCCTGAAGCTTTCTTT. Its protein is CAISEAPQEGPEAFF.

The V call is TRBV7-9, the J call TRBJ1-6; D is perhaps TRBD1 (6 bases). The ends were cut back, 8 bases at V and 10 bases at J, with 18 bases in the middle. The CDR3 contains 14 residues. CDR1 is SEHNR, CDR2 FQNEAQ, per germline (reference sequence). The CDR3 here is CASGPRGAESPLHF. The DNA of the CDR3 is TGTGCCAGCGGCCCTCGGGGGGCCGAGTCACCCCTCCACTTT.

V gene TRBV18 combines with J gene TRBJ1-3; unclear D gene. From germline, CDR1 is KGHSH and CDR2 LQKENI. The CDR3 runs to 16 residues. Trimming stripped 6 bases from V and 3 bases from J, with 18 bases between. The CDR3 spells CASSPGKPGSGNTIYF. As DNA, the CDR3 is TGTGCCAGCTCCCCCGGGAAGCCGGGTAGTGGAAACACCATATATTTT.

CDR3 sequence reads: CATSGTSGSRTDTQYF. CDR3 sequence (DNA): TGTGCCACCAGTGGGACTAGCGGGAGTAGGACAGATACGCAGTATTTT. The gene calls are TRBV24-1 and TRBJ2-3; 13 bases fit TRBD2. The CDR3 is made up of 16 amino acids. Losses at the gene ends were 5 bases for V and 3 bases for J; bases not matched to a gene: 4. Per the germline V gene, CDR1 is KGHDR and CDR2 is SFDVKD.

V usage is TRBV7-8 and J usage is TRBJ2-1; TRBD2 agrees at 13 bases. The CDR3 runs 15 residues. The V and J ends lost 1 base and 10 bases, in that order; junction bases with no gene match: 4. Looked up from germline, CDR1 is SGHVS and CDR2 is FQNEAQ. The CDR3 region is CASSLGLAGGDEQFF. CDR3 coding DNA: TGTGCCAGCAGCTTAGGACTAGCGGGGGGTGACGAGCAGTTCTTC.